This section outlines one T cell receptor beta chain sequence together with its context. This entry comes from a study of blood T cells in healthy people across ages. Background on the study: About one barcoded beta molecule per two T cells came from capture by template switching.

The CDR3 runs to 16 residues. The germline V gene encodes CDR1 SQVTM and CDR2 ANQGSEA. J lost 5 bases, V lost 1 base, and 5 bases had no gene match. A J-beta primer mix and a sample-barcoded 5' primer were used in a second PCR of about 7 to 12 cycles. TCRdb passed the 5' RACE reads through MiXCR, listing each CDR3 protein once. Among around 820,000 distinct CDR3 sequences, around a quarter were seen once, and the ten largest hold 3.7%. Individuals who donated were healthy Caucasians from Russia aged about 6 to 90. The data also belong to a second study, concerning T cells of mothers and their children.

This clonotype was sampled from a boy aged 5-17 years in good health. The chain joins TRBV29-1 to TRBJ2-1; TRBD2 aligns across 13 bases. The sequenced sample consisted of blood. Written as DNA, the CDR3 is TGCAGCGTTGAAGGACTAGCGGGAGGATACGACAATGAGCAGTTCTTC. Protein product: CSVEGLAGGYDNEQFF.